The source of this T cell receptor beta chain is a study of T cell responses to AZD1222 COVID-19 vaccine. V dropped 2 bases and J dropped 1 base, with 9 bases sitting between them. The CDR3 length is 15 residues. Germline assignment: CDR1 SGDLS and CDR2 YYNGEE. The protocol was immunoSEQ multiplex PCR, while the TCRdb copy is restricted to in-frame clones and leaves out a portion. Here the sample spans under 150,000 clones, just over 90% being singletons. A note on this clone: The antigen remains unidentified.

The study, taken as a whole, reports: Baseline serostatus was positive in only six or seven AZD1222 recipients. After two AZD1222 doses, spike-specific TCR breadth and depth rose versus day 0.

The V gene is TRBV9, the J gene TRBJ2-2; D remains unclear. This specimen was peripheral blood, taken 28 days after the second AZD1222 dose. The clonotype originates from an adult who received the AZD1222 COVID-19 vaccine. CDR3 DNA: TGTGCCAGCAGCGTTACTGCCCGGAACACCGGGGAGCTGTTTTTT. This codes for CASSVTARNTGELFF.